The present TCR beta chain was sequenced within a study of regulatory T cells in long-lasting Graves disease. The wider study: Positive TSH receptor antibodies alongside over 5 years of antithyroid drugs were what marked Graves' disease as persistent.

About this clonotype itself: What it binds is unknown.

The germline V gene encodes CDR1 MDHEN and CDR2 SYDVKM. This CDR3 has 13 amino acids. Trimming removed 1 base from V and 5 bases from J, with 5 bases in between. Building of the TCR beta libraries involved iRepertoire HTBI primers and Arm-PCR of CDR3 regions. MiXCR, applied by TCRdb to the multiplex PCR reads, yields one record per CDR3 protein. The profile covers under 350,000 distinct CDR3 sequences, with around a fifth appearing a single time and 56% taken by the ten largest. The time point here: persistent/refractory GD, antithyroid drugs over 5 years with positive TRAb. Extracted RNA from PBMCs served as the source of the TCR library. Blood from the periphery, 8.5 to 9 milliliters in all, was drawn into EDTA tubes. General study results and limits: Public clonotype sharing was higher in persistent than newly diagnosed patients.

The sample here was peripheral blood mononuclear cells (PBMCs), taken when the disease was refractory, from a patient treated with antithyroid drugs. The TCR originated in a female donor with Graves disease. This sequence joins TRBV28 and TRBJ2-2; the D is unclear. CDR3 protein: CASSLLQTGELFF. In nucleotides, the CDR3 is TGTGCCAGCAGTTTATTACAAACCGGGGAGCTGTTTTTT.